This TCR beta chain was recovered during a study of cytomegalovirus exposure and HLA in healthy donors. The study's findings and limits: As confirmed in vitro, three CMV-associated chains were specific for CMV antigens. Several V segments, TRBV6-2 and TRBV6-3 among them, could not be told apart and were dropped.

PCR involved 60 Vbeta and 13 Jbeta primers. Measured with immunoSEQ multiplex PCR; TCRdb has only the in-frame clones, and not every one. The repertoire holds under 90,000 clones, just under 90% seen once, with 2.3% in the top ten. Germline V gene sequence: CDR1 SQVTM, CDR2 ANQGSEA. The length of the CDR3 is 10 residues. V was shortened by 5 bases and J by 6 bases, with 7 bases between the two germline ends. A few counts support this clone. No antigen is known for it. Donors had nominal health at sampling but likely had unrecorded immune exposures. This clonotype originated in a man aged 18 to 35 in good health and CMV-seronegative. The chain uses TRBV29-1 and TRBJ1-1; D not certain. The sequenced sample consisted of PBMCs. The CDR3, as DNA: TGCAGCGTTACGGAGGCTGAAGCTTTCTTT. Its translation is CSVTEAEAFF.